A selection of T cell receptor beta chains follows, all from one sample in a study of neurological immune-mediated disorders. TCRdb ran MiXCR on the 5' RACE reads and lists one entry per CDR3 protein. The repertoire includes 50,000 to 80,000 distinct CDR3 sequences, under 3.5% of them detected once, and 3% to 4% sits in the top ten. Source material: PBMCs. The receptors derive from a man aged 35-49 years with multiple sclerosis. Each CDR3 is given with its conserved first and last residue. D genes are given only for firm matches. Clone sizes are given selectively: once, few, many, or a class where the clone is expanded.

j_call v_call d_call clone_size cdr3_aa cdr3_nt
TRBJ2-5 TRBV5-1 TRBD1 many CASSHRGNEETQYF TGCGCCAGCAGCCACAGGGGCAACGAAGAGACCCAGTACTTC
TRBJ2-1 TRBV12-3/TRBV12-4 TRBD2 many CASSLTSGGRNEQFF TGTGCCAGCAGTCTGACTAGCGGGGGGCGGAATGAGCAGTTCTTC
TRBJ2-7 TRBV21-1 . many CASRPRASVSSYEQYF TGTGCCAGCAGGCCTCGGGCTAGCGTAAGCTCCTACGAGCAGTACTTC
TRBJ2-3 TRBV10-3 . many CAISESGIADTQYF TGTGCCATCAGTGAGTCGGGAATTGCAGATACGCAGTATTTT
TRBJ2-2 TRBV5-1 . many CATAPGQPTGELFF TGCGCCACAGCCCCGGGACAACCCACCGGGGAGCTGTTTTTT
TRBJ2-5 TRBV12-3/TRBV12-4 . many CASSAGTLVRETQYF TGTGCCAGCAGTGCCGGGACCCTAGTTAGGGAGACCCAGTACTTC
TRBJ2-7 TRBV10-1 TRBD2 many CASSEGPAGGLEQYF TGCGCCAGCAGTGAGGGTCCAGCGGGGGGTCTCGAGCAGTACTTC
TRBJ1-1 TRBV29-1 . many CSVGGGATEAFF TGCAGCGTTGGGGGGGGAGCGACTGAAGCTTTCTTT
TRBJ2-1 TRBV7-8 . many CASILGGWASEYNEQFF TGTGCCAGCATCCTAGGGGGGTGGGCTAGCGAGTACAATGAGCAGTTCTTC
TRBJ1-3 TRBV5-1 TRBD1 many CASSLVGQGTGNTIYF TGCGCCAGCAGCTTGGTAGGACAGGGGACTGGAAACACCATATATTTT
TRBJ2-7 TRBV20-1 . many CSARDLGGRGSYEQYF TGCAGTGCTAGAGATCTAGGGGGAAGGGGGTCCTACGAGCAGTACTTC
TRBJ2-3 TRBV20-1 . many CSARRSSGVSTDTQYF TGCAGTGCCCGACGGAGCTCGGGGGTTAGCACAGATACGCAGTATTTT
TRBJ2-7 TRBV6-5 TRBD1 many CASSETGKGYEQYF TGTGCCAGCAGCGAGACAGGGAAAGGATACGAGCAGTACTTC
TRBJ2-7 TRBV29-1 . many CSVELLGLDSYEQYF TGCAGCGTTGAACTCCTGGGGCTAGACTCCTACGAGCAGTACTTC
TRBJ2-7 TRBV2 . many CASNSRDPAEQYF TGTGCCAGCAATTCGAGGGACCCCGCGGAGCAGTACTTC
TRBJ2-5 TRBV7-7 . many CASSLHPVGPGETQYF TGTGCCAGCAGCCTACATCCTGTGGGGCCTGGGGAGACCCAGTACTTC
TRBJ2-5 TRBV7-2 . . CASSLQPGGTQYF TGTGCCAGCAGCTTACAACCGGGTGGGACCCAGTACTTC
TRBJ2-1 TRBV5-1 . many CASSLGQTDNEQFF TGCGCCAGCAGCTTAGGACAAACGGACAATGAGCAGTTCTTC
TRBJ2-6 TRBV15 . many CATRQRGPGANVLTF TGTGCCACCAGACAACGGGGCCCTGGGGCCAACGTCCTGACTTTC
TRBJ1-1 TRBV24-1 . many CATSDPGRGNTEAFF TGTGCCACCAGTGATCCGGGACGAGGGAACACTGAAGCTTTCTTT
TRBJ2-2 TRBV11-2 . many CASSLSGIAGELFF TGTGCCAGCAGCTTGTCGGGGATTGCCGGGGAGCTGTTTTTT
TRBJ2-7 TRBV20-1 . many CSARGQNSYEQYF TGCAGTGCTAGGGGGCAGAACTCCTACGAGCAGTACTTC
TRBJ2-2 TRBV5-1 . many CASSLRQGRTGELFF TGCGCCAGCAGCTTGCGGCAGGGGCGCACCGGGGAGCTGTTTTTT
TRBJ2-4 TRBV29-1 . . CSVGFSDGNIQYF TGCAGCGTTGGTTTCTCTGACGGGAACATTCAGTACTTC
TRBJ2-7 TRBV20-1 TRBD2 many CSALWLAGSYEQYF TGCAGTGCCCTCTGGCTAGCGGGATCCTACGAGCAGTACTTC
TRBJ1-1 TRBV11-2 . many CASSALDRLNTEAFF TGTGCCAGCAGCGCCTTGGACCGATTGAACACTGAAGCTTTCTTT
TRBJ1-2 TRBV12-3/TRBV12-4 . many CASSLVGNRYGYTF TGTGCCAGCAGCCTTGTGGGGAATCGGTATGGCTACACCTTC
TRBJ1-1 TRBV12-3/TRBV12-4 . many CASSLINRNSLGAFF TGTGCCAGCAGTTTAATCAACAGGAACTCCCTCGGGGCTTTCTTT
TRBJ2-4 TRBV2 TRBD1 many CASRGRGQENIQYF TGTGCCAGCAGGGGCAGGGGGCAAGAAAACATTCAGTACTTC
TRBJ2-7 TRBV7-3 . many CASSLEGGGEQYF TGTGCCAGCAGCTTAGAAGGGGGTGGCGAGCAGTACTTC